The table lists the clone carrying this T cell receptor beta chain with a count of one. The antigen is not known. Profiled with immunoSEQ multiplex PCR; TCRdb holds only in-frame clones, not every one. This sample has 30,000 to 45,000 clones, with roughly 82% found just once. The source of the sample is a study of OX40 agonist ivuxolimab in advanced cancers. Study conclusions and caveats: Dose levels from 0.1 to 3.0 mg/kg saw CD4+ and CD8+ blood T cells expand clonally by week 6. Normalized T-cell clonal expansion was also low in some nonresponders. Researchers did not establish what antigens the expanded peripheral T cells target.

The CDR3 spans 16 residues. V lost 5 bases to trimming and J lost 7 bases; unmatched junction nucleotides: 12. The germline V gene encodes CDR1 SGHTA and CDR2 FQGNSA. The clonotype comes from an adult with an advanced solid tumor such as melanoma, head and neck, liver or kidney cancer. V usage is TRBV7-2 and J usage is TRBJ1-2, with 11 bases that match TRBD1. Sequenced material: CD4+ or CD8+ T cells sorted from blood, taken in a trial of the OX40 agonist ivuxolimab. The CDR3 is CASSVSSGTGGFGYTF. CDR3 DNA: TGTGCCAGCAGCGTTAGCTCCGGGACAGGGGGTTTTGGCTACACCTTC.